This T cell receptor (beta chain) was recovered during a study of CD8 T cells in ankylosing spondylitis. This CDR3 comprises 14 residues. CDR1 is MDHEN and CDR2 is SYDVKM in the germline V gene. The V gene lost 3 bases and the J gene lost 4 bases, with 12 bases spanning the gap. Details on this clonotype: Its antigen is not identified.

Regarding the study as a whole: Matched ankylosing spondylitis synovial fluid reportedly contained a significantly enriched population of disease-linked clones. It appeared that ankylosing spondylitis blood was characterized by a TCR beta motif of several highly homologous variants. Both synovial fluid and blood in reactive arthritis had previously been reported to carry some motif variants.

Construction of TCR beta libraries was performed using quantitative 5'-RACE with molecular barcodes. TCRdb passed the 5' RACE reads through MiXCR, listing each CDR3 protein once. Of around 890,000 distinct CDR3 sequences in the sample, approximately 10% were seen once. Sequencing was done on a sample of blood, either unsorted or a sorted T cell fraction (not recorded which). This TCR was sampled from a male donor with ankylosing spondylitis. The chain couples TRBV28 to TRBJ1-2; D is perhaps TRBD1 (5 bases). The CDR3 sequence: CASSFLGGPYGYTF. The CDR3 nucleotides are TGTGCCAGCAGTTTCCTGGGGGGACCCTATGGCTACACCTTC.